The rows below give T cell receptor beta chains drawn from one sample of a study of post-analysis software for immune sequencing data. TCRdb re-analysed the PCR reads in MiXCR, keeping a single row per CDR3 protein. The sample lists approximately 440,000 distinct CDR3 sequences, over 35% occurring once. Source material: blood. The source is a girl aged 5-17 years with multiple sclerosis. Each CDR3 is given with its conserved first and last residue. D genes are given only for firm matches. Only some rows state a clone size, as once, few, many or a class for expanded clones.

d_call j_call clone_size v_call cdr3_nt cdr3_aa
TRBD1 TRBJ2-7 once TRBV28 TGTGCCAGCAGTTTATCGGACAGGGGCCACGAGCAGTACTTC CASSLSDRGHEQYF
TRBD2 TRBJ2-7 few TRBV20-1 TGCAGTGCTAGAGTGGGACTAGCGGTTTCCTACGAGCAGTACTTC CSARVGLAVSYEQYF
TRBD2 TRBJ2-1 few TRBV9 TGTGCCAGCAGCCCCGGGAGAACTAGCGGGAAAGTTTCCTACAATGAGCAGTTCTTC CASSPGRTSGKVSYNEQFF
TRBD1 TRBJ2-7 once TRBV4-1 TGCGCCGGCAGCCAAGGACAGGAATACGAGCAGTACTTC CAGSQGQEYEQYF
TRBD2 TRBJ2-1 NA TRBV5-1 TGCGCCAGCACCTCGAAGACTAGCGGGAGTAATGAGCAGTTCTTC CASTSKTSGSNEQFF
NA TRBJ2-7 few TRBV5-1 TGCGCCAGCAGCTTCGACATCCCCCGGGGCTCCTACGAGCAGTACTTC CASSFDIPRGSYEQYF
TRBD1 TRBJ1-1 NA TRBV27 TGTGCCAGCGGGGGGACAGGGATAACTGAAGCTTTCTTT CASGGTGITEAFF
TRBD2 TRBJ2-3 few TRBV6-1 TGTGCCAGCAGTGGCCGACTAGCGGGAGTGCGCGATACGCAGTATTTT CASSGRLAGVRDTQYF
NA TRBJ1-2 NA TRBV7-8 TGTGCCAGCAGCTCAAGACGGGGAGGGTATGGCTACACCTTC CASSSRRGGYGYTF
NA TRBJ2-7 few TRBV20-1 TGCAGTGCCGCGTTGGGGACGGAGTCCTACGAGCAGTACTTC CSAALGTESYEQYF
NA TRBJ1-1 NA TRBV9 TGTGCCAGCAGCGATCACGGACAGTTGAACACTGAAGCTTTCTTT CASSDHGQLNTEAFF
NA TRBJ1-2 NA TRBV12-3/TRBV12-4 TGTGCCAGCAGTTATAGAGGGGAACAAGCTAACTATGGCTACACCTTC CASSYRGEQANYGYTF
NA TRBJ2-7 NA TRBV6-6 TGTGCCAGCAGTTCCCCGACATTGAGCTCCTACGAGCAGTACTTC CASSSPTLSSYEQYF
NA TRBJ2-5 NA TRBV15 TGTGCCACCAGCAGCGGCCAGGGATCAAGGGAGCAGTACTTC CATSSGQGSREQYF
TRBD2 TRBJ2-1 NA TRBV10-3 TGTGCCATCAGTTTAGCGGGAGGGCCCTACGAGCAGTTCTTC CAISLAGGPYEQFF
TRBD1 TRBJ1-2 NA TRBV6-2/TRBV6-3 TGTGCCAGCAGCCTCCCCGGGACAGAGTATGGCTACACCTTC CASSLPGTEYGYTF
TRBD1 TRBJ1-1 NA TRBV5-1 TGCGCCAGCAGCTTGGCCGGGACAGGGGGCTTCTTAGCTTTCTTT CASSLAGTGGFLAFF
NA TRBJ2-1 NA TRBV2 TGTGCCAGCAGTGAGCTCCGGGGATACGAGCAGTTATTC CASSELRGYEQLF
NA TRBJ1-2 NA TRBV5-5 TGTGCCAGCAGCTTCGAGATGAGGGGAGGCTACACCTTC CASSFEMRGGYTF
TRBD2 TRBJ2-7 NA TRBV3-1 TGTGCCAGCAGCCAAGTACTAGCGGCCGAGCAGTACTTC CASSQVLAAEQYF
TRBD2 TRBJ2-1 few TRBV10-3 TGTGCCATCAGTGGCGGACTAGCGGGCTCCATTACGAAGGCCTACAATGAGCAGTTCTTC CAISGGLAGSITKAYNEQFF
NA TRBJ2-5 few TRBV9 TGTGCCAGCAGCTCACATCCCTCCCAAGAGACCCAGTACTTC CASSSHPSQETQYF
NA TRBJ2-7 NA TRBV7-9 TGTGCCAGCAGCTTAGTAGAGATCGACGAGCAGTACTTC CASSLVEIDEQYF
NA TRBJ2-5 NA TRBV12-3/TRBV12-4 TGTGCCAGCAGTTTTGGCAGCCCAGAGACCCGGTACTTC CASSFGSPETRYF
TRBD2 TRBJ2-1 NA TRBV7-6 TGTGCCAGCAGCTTAGGCTCAGCGGGAGGGCCAAGGAATGAGCAGTTCTTC CASSLGSAGGPRNEQFF
NA TRBJ2-5 few TRBV20-1 TGCAGTGCCGGGGTGGGGGGGCCTAAAGAGACCCAGTACTTC CSAGVGGPKETQYF
NA TRBJ2-3 few TRBV6-5 TGTGCCAGCAGTTACTCGATTGATAGGAGAACTTACACAGATACGCAGTATTTT CASSYSIDRRTYTDTQYF
NA TRBJ2-7 NA TRBV19 TGTGCCAGTAGTTTTAGTGGTGCAGATAAGAACTACGAGCAGTACTTC CASSFSGADKNYEQYF
NA TRBJ1-2 NA TRBV19 TGTGCCAGTAGTATAGATGCGATTTCATACCAGGCCACCTTC CASSIDAISYQATF
TRBD1 TRBJ2-2 NA TRBV7-3 TGTGCCAGCAGCCCTTCATCGACAGGGGGAGACACCGGGGAGCTGTTTTTT CASSPSSTGGDTGELFF
NA TRBJ2-7 NA TRBV12-3/TRBV12-4 TGTGCCAGCAGTTTAACCCGGGGTTCCTACAATGAGCAGTACTTC CASSLTRGSYNEQYF
NA TRBJ1-2 few TRBV7-9 TGTGCCAGCAGCTCTACAGACGAGAATGGCTACACCTTC CASSSTDENGYTF
NA TRBJ2-7 few TRBV28 TGTGCCGGCTTACCATTTAGCGGAAATCCCTACGAGCAGTACTTC CAGLPFSGNPYEQYF
TRBD1 TRBJ1-1 NA TRBV5-1 TGCGCCAGCAGGCGCACAGGGGTGAACACTGAAGCTTTCTTT CASRRTGVNTEAFF
TRBD2 TRBJ2-7 NA TRBV10-2 TGCGCCAGCAGCCCCCGGGGACTAGAGCAGTACTTC CASSPRGLEQYF
NA TRBJ2-7 NA TRBV29-1 TGCAGCGTAGTCAGTTCGGGGTCGCCCTACGAGCAGTACTTC CSVVSSGSPYEQYF
NA TRBJ2-3 NA TRBV15 TGTGCCACCAGCAGAGCCGGCGCGGGGACAGATACGCAGTATTTT CATSRAGAGTDTQYF
NA TRBJ1-2 NA TRBV29-1 TGCAGCGTTGAAGAACAGTATGGCTACACCTTC CSVEEQYGYTF
TRBD2 TRBJ2-1 few TRBV29-1 TGCAGCGTTGGCAATGAGGGAGGGCCGGGTGAGCAGTTCTTC CSVGNEGGPGEQFF
TRBD2 TRBJ2-1 NA TRBV11-3 TGTGCCAGCAGCTTGGAGGGAGGGCCTAGCCATGAGCAGTTCTTC CASSLEGGPSHEQFF
NA TRBJ2-5 NA TRBV13 TGTGCCAGCAGCACCAGGTCTTTCGCGGGGGAGACCCAGTACTTC CASSTRSFAGETQYF
NA TRBJ2-5 NA TRBV6-2/TRBV6-3 TGTGCCAGCAGTTTCGAGAGGACCCAGTACTTC CASSFERTQYF
NA TRBJ2-6 NA TRBV10-3 TGTGCCATCAGTGCCCTCGACGGCTCTGGGGCCAACGTCCGGACTTTC CAISALDGSGANVRTF